The 24 T cell receptor beta chains below come from one sample, sequenced in a study of blood T cell repertoires in COVID-19. Using immunoSEQ multiplex PCR, the repertoire was profiled, and TCRdb retains in-frame clones only, with some absent. The top ten clones hold 7.7% of a sample with roughly 120,000 clones, roughly 87% of them seen once. Sequenced sample: peripheral blood. These receptors were obtained from a human donor in a cohort sampled during active COVID-19.

The gene calls are TRBV7-3 and TRBJ1-1; possibly TRBD1 for D (5 bases). The germline V gene has CDR1 SGHTA and CDR2 FQGTGA. V lost 4 bases and J lost 2, with 14 bases in between. The CDR3 sequence is 15 residues long. CDR3 loop: CASSSQPTGNTEAFF. The CDR3 DNA reads TGTGCCAGCAGCTCCCAACCTACAGGCAACACTGAAGCTTTCTTT.

The V gene is TRBV27, the J gene TRBJ2-2; D not resolved. The germline CDR1 and CDR2 sequences are MNHEY and SMNVEV (reference sequence). The CDR3 loop spans 13 amino acids. Trimming removed 5 bases at V and 0 bases at J, with 4 bases between. The CDR3, as DNA: TGTGCCAGCAGTGTAGCGAACACCGGGGAGCTGTTTTTT. This codes for CASSVANTGELFF.

The rearrangement uses TRBV6-5 and TRBJ2-1, with TRBD1 matching over 10 bases. Germline assignment: CDR1 MNHEY and CDR2 SVGAGI. Losses at the gene ends were 4 bases for V and 8 bases for J; bases not matched to a gene: 8. There are 15 residues in the CDR3. The CDR3 DNA reads as TGTGCCAGCAGTTCCCCCCGGGGACAGGGGTATGAGCAGTTCTTC. This gives the protein CASSSPRGQGYEQFF.

V and J are TRBV2 and TRBJ2-5, with D possibly being TRBD2 (5 bases). The CDR3 runs 15 residues. The germline gives CDR1 SNHLY, CDR2 FYNNEI. With 5 bases removed from V and 5 bases from J, the gap between germline ends came to 18 bases. DNA for the CDR3: TGTGCCAGCAGTTACCAAGCGGTCCCGGGTGAGACCCAGTACTTC. Residues: CASSYQAVPGETQYF.

This rearrangement joins TRBV6-1 to TRBJ2-1; TRBD1 is a possible D gene (5 bases). Trimming took 3 bases from V and 7 from J, leaving 10 bases between them. Germline V gives CDR1 MNHNS, CDR2 SASEGT. The CDR3 has 13 residues. The CDR3: CASSDTGYNEQFF. CDR3 nucleotides: TGTGCCAGCAGTGACACAGGTTATAATGAGCAGTTCTTC.

The chain employs TRBV27 and TRBJ1-2; 11 nucleotides align to TRBD1. The CDR3 length is 14 residues. The germline V gene has CDR1 MNHEY and CDR2 SMNVEV (reference sequence). The trim removed 5 bases at V and 6 bases at J, leaving 5 bases unmatched. DNA for the CDR3: TGTGCCAGCAGTATTGGACAGGGGGCTAATGGCTACACCTTC. It translates to CASSIGQGANGYTF.

This sequence joins TRBV4-1 and TRBJ2-6; 9 bases line up with TRBD2. After removal of 0 bases from V and 4 bases from J, the junction contained 10 bases not matched to a gene. The germline V gene has CDR1 MGHRA and CDR2 YSYEKL. CDR3 size: 19 residues. The CDR3 nucleotides read TGCGCCAGCAGCCAAGATTTGCGCGGGAGGGCGGTAGGGGCCAACGTCCTGACTTTC. This encodes CASSQDLRGRAVGANVLTF.

A single count supports this clone. V gene TRBV5-1 combines with J gene TRBJ1-1; 8 bases agree with TRBD1. The CDR3 is made up of 13 amino acids. The V and J ends lost 4 bases and 11 bases, in that order; junction bases with no gene match: 10. CDR1 SGHRS and CDR2 YFSETQ come from the germline V gene. Here the CDR3 reads CASSLGQGVDAFF. For the CDR3, the DNA is TGCGCCAGCAGCCTAGGACAGGGAGTCGATGCTTTCTTT.

This chain links TRBV18 with TRBJ1-3; TRBD1 agrees at 8 bases. J was trimmed by 3 bases and V by 5 bases; bases with no gene match: 6. The CDR3 contains 15 residues. Germline V gives CDR1 KGHSH, CDR2 LQKENI. CDR3 residues: CASSAAGGGGNTIYF. The DNA for the CDR3 is TGTGCCAGCTCAGCCGCAGGGGGCGGTGGAAACACCATATATTTT.

This chain connects TRBV6-5 to TRBJ2-1, with D possibly TRBD2 on 5 matching bases. CDR1 MNHEY and CDR2 SVGAGI come from the germline V gene. V lost 6 bases to trimming and J lost 5 bases, with 11 bases between them. This CDR3 region has 13 residues. The CDR3 sequence: CASRQLGHNEQFF. In DNA, the CDR3 is TGTGCCAGCAGGCAACTAGGCCACAATGAGCAGTTCTTC.

This chain links TRBV7-9 with TRBJ2-3; weak D call: TRBD1 (6 bases). Germline V gene sequence: CDR1 SEHNR, CDR2 FQNEAQ (reference sequence). This CDR3 spans 17 amino acids. The V gene lost 5 bases and the J gene lost 6 bases, with 24 bases spanning the gap. CDR3 sequence: CASSLKARGWGTDTQYF. The CDR3 nucleotides are TGTGCCAGCAGCCTTAAAGCCAGGGGTTGGGGGACGGATACGCAGTATTTT.

V usage is TRBV11-2 and J usage is TRBJ1-1; D not resolved. The germline CDR1 and CDR2 sequences are SGHAT and FQNNGV. V gave up 4 bases and J gave up 1 base, with 13 bases separating them. The CDR3 totals 15 residues. In nucleotides, the CDR3 is TGTGCCAGCAGCTCTCCGTTGCGGGAGAACACTGAAGCTTTCTTT. It encodes CASSSPLRENTEAFF.

This clone was observed a single time. J is TRBJ2-5 and V is TRBV19, with a weak D call TRBD2 (5 bases). This CDR3 has 13 residues. Trimming shortened V by 7 bases and J by 1 base, and 10 bases separated the two germline ends. Germline V gene lookup returns CDR1 LNHDA and CDR2 SQIVND (reference sequence). Here the CDR3 reads CASKSGSQETQYF. DNA for the CDR3: TGTGCCAGTAAATCGGGGAGCCAAGAGACCCAGTACTTC.

In DNA form, the CDR3 reads TGTGCCAGCAGTGACGAGACAGGGAAGAATGGCTACACCTTC. It is translated as CASSDETGKNGYTF. The V call is TRBV6-4, the J call TRBJ1-2; TRBD1 matches 7 bases. This CDR3 has 14 amino acids. Germline V gene lookup returns CDR1 MRHNA and CDR2 SNTAGT. Unmatched junction bases numbered 6, after V lost 2 bases and J lost 6 bases.

This chain joins TRBV28 and TRBJ1-2; D gene uncertain. The ends were cut back, 4 bases at V and 2 bases at J, with 11 bases in the middle. The CDR3 has 14 residues. Looked up from germline, CDR1 is MDHEN and CDR2 is SYDVKM. The DNA of the CDR3 is TGTGCCAGCAGTTATGAACGGGGAAACTATGGCTACACCTTC. It translates to CASSYERGNYGYTF.

The CDR3 protein is CASRPGSINEKLFF. The CDR3 nucleotides read TGTGCCAGCAGGCCTGGGAGCATTAATGAAAAACTGTTTTTT. J is TRBJ1-4 and V is TRBV27; D gene unclear. Trimming left V 6 bases short and J 4 bases short, with 12 bases between. The CDR3 spans 14 residues. Germline CDR1 and CDR2: MNHEY and SMNVEV (reference sequence).

The V call is TRBV28, the J call TRBJ1-5; a weak D match, TRBD1 (5 bases). Trimming left V 3 bases short and J 2 bases short, with 8 bases between. The germline V gene has CDR1 MDHEN and CDR2 SYDVKM. CDR3 length: 14 amino acids. The CDR3 loop reads CASSLKGRNQPQHF. The DNA for the CDR3 is TGTGCCAGCAGTTTGAAGGGGCGCAATCAGCCCCAGCATTTT.

This chain joins TRBV19 and TRBJ2-5, with D unresolved. CDR3 size: 13 residues. Germline lookup yields CDR1 LNHDA and CDR2 SQIVND (reference sequence). The V end lost 5 bases, the J end lost 3 bases, and 10 bases lay between the germline ends. The CDR3 DNA sequence: TGTGCCAGTAGTGTTTCACAGAAAGAGACCCAGTACTTC. Translation gives CASSVSQKETQYF.

The chain is built from TRBV4-1 and TRBJ2-7, with 11 bases lining up with TRBD2. The CDR3 runs to 15 residues. The V gene's germline CDR1 is MGHRA and CDR2 YSYEKL. The ends lost 3 bases at V and 3 bases at J; junction bases unmatched: 4. DNA of the CDR3: TGCGCCAGCAGCCAGGGGGGACTAGCGGTCTACGAGCAGTACTTC. Translation: CASSQGGLAVYEQYF.

The chain employs TRBV5-1 and TRBJ2-7; 8 bases match TRBD1. The J segment lost 12 bases and the V segment lost 0 bases, leaving 14 bases of the junction unmatched. The CDR3 runs to 15 residues. In germline, CDR1 is SGHRS, CDR2 YFSETQ. The CDR3 sequence: CASSLEPGQDTHGYF. Here the CDR3 DNA reads TGCGCCAGCAGCTTGGAGCCGGGACAGGACACCCACGGGTACTTC.

The J gene is TRBJ2-3, the V gene TRBV5-1; 7 bases line up with TRBD1. The CDR3 sequence is 15 residues long. Germline lookup yields CDR1 SGHRS and CDR2 YFSETQ. The V and J ends lost 0 bases and 2 bases, in that order; junction bases with no gene match: 3. The DNA for the CDR3 is TGCGCCAGCAGCTTGGGGGACAGACTCACAGATACGCAGTATTTT. It codes for CASSLGDRLTDTQYF.

This clone was seen a few times. V usage is TRBV5-4 and J usage is TRBJ1-5; no reliable D call. The CDR3 contains 13 residues. Germline CDR1 is SGHNT and CDR2 is YYREEE (reference sequence). Trimming pared 0 bases from V and 7 bases from J, leaving 8 bases between. The CDR3 DNA is TGTGCCAGCAGCTTGGCCGCGCGCCAGCCCCAGCATTTT. Protein product: CASSLAARQPQHF.

This chain connects TRBV12-3 or TRBV12-4 to TRBJ1-1; a weak D match, TRBD1 (5 bases). The CDR3 totals 11 residues. V was pared by 5 bases and J by 4 bases, with 5 bases between. CDR3 DNA: TGTGCCAGCAGTAGGGGCACTGAAGCTTTCTTT. Its translation is CASSRGTEAFF.

This rearrangement joins TRBV19 to TRBJ1-1; D remains ambiguous. Germline assignment: CDR1 LNHDA and CDR2 SQIVND (reference sequence). This CDR3 region has 14 residues. V was shortened by 4 bases and J by 3 bases, with 12 bases between the two germline ends. This CDR3 is CASSTETLDTEAFF. The CDR3, as DNA: TGTGCCAGTAGTACCGAGACACTCGACACTGAAGCTTTCTTT.